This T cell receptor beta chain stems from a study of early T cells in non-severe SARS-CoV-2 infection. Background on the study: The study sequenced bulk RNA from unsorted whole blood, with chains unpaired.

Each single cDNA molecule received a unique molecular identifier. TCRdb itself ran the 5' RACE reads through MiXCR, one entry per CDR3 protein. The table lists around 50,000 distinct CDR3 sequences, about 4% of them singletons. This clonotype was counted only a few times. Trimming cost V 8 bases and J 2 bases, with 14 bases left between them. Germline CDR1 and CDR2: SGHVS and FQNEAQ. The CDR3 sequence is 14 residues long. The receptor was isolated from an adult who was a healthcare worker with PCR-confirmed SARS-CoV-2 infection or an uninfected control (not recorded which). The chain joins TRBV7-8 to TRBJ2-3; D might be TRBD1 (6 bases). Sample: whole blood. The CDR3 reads CASGMRTDTDTQYF. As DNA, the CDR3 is TGTGCCAGCGGAATGCGGACAGACACAGATACGCAGTATTTT.